A single sample gave rise to the 9 T cell receptor beta chains below, sequenced in a study of T cells in women clearing cervical HPV infection. Generated by immunoSEQ multiplex PCR, the TCRdb table keeps only in-frame clones and is missing some. The sample includes around 39,000 clones. The sequenced sample consisted of blood buffy coat. These receptors originate from a woman aged 18-70 years with a cervical HPV16 infection that either progressed to CIN3+ or cleared (not recorded which).

On this clone itself: Read sequence stops 3 residues before the CDR3 end, and the germline J gene provides the missing end. This chain joins TRBV5-1 and TRBJ2-7; D unclear. From germline, CDR1 is SGHRS and CDR2 YFSETQ. Trimming pared 3 bases from V and 2 bases from J, leaving 12 bases between. This CDR3 is built from 14 residues. The sequenced part of the CDR3 DNA is TGCGCCAGCAGCTGGGCATCACAAGCCTACGAG. Its protein is CASSWASQAYE. The full-length CDR3 reads as CASSWASQAYEQYF.

On this clone: One end of the junction is discordant with germline, which a read error may explain. The CDR3 extends 3 residues past the end of the read, so its final part is completed from the germline J gene. The sample carries other DNA sequences with the same CDR3. The chain employs TRBV5-6 and TRBJ1-3; 7 bases match TRBD1. The CDR3 runs to 14 residues. Germline CDR1 reads SGHDT; CDR2 reads YYEEEE. The CDR3 spells CASSAGQLGNTIYF. Incomplete CDR3 DNA: TGTGCCAGCAGCGCGGGACAGCTAGGAAACACA.

As to this clone: The CDR3 end is not reached by the read, which stops 3 residues before it; the germline J gene fills it in. The J gene is TRBJ1-2, the V gene TRBV5-8; 7 positions match TRBD1. CDR1 and CDR2 from the germline V gene are SGHTS and YDEGEE. With V trimmed by 4 bases and J by 2 bases, 8 bases remained unmatched. The CDR3 runs 15 residues. The CDR3 sequence is CASSIKGQPNYGYTF. Incomplete CDR3 DNA: TGTGCCAGCAGCATTAAGGGACAGCCCAACTATGGC.

To note about this clone: The sequenced fragment ends 3 residues before the CDR3 boundary, so the rest is inferred from the germline J gene. Other DNA sequences from this sample encode an identical CDR3 as well. The gene calls are TRBV18 and TRBJ1-6; possibly TRBD1 for D (6 bases). Germline-derived CDR1 and CDR2 are KGHSH and LQKENI. The CDR3 extends over 18 amino acids. V lost 6 bases and J lost 3, with 21 bases in between. CDR3 DNA, as far as it was read: TGTGCCAGCTCGCCATACGAAGGGGGAAGCGGCTATAATTCACCC. It codes for CASSPYEGGSGYNSP. The whole CDR3 protein is CASSPYEGGSGYNSPLHF. The whole variable domain, remainder taken from reference TRBV18 and TRBJ1-6, is NAGVMQNPRHLVRRRGQEARLRCSPMKGHSHVYWYRQLPEEGLKFMVYLQKENIIDESGMPKERFSAEFPKEGPSILRIQQVVRGDSAAYFCASSPYEGGSGYNSPLHFGNGTRLTVT.

As regards this clone: At one end, the junction sequence differs from germline, possibly due to a read error. The CDR3 end falls 3 residues outside the read, so it is completed with the germline J gene. Within the sample, other DNA sequences also encode this same CDR3. The J gene is TRBJ1-3, the V gene TRBV18; 12 nucleotides agree with TRBD1. The CDR3 consists of 18 residues. Germline CDR1 reads KGHSH; CDR2 reads LQKENI. The CDR3 spells CASSPPTGTGGSGNTIYF. The sequenced part of the CDR3 DNA is TGTGCCAGCTCACCACCTACCGGGACAGGGGGCTCTGGAAACACA. Based on the CDR3 plus reference TRBV18 and TRBJ1-3, the full variable domain is NAGVMQNPRHLVRRRGQEARLRCSPMKGHSHVYWYRQLPEEGLKFMVYLQKENIIDESGMPKERFSAEFPKEGPSILRIQQVVRGDSAAYFCASSPPTGTGGSGNTIYFGEGSWLTVV.

Turning to this clone: The read halts 3 residues ahead of the CDR3 end, with the missing end drawn from the germline J gene. This chain uses TRBV10-3 with TRBJ2-1; a possible D gene is TRBD2 (5 bases). Germline V gene data show CDR1 as ENHRY and CDR2 as SYGVKD. V lost 2 bases to trimming and J lost 8 bases, with 7 bases between them. The CDR3 loop spans 12 amino acids. CDR3 bases read: TGTGCCATCAGTGAGGGGCGGGATGAG. This translates into CAISEGRDE. In full, the CDR3 reads CAISEGRDEQFF.

In the case of this clone: The read ends 3 residues early relative to the CDR3; the germline J gene fills the gap. The chain joins TRBV28 to TRBJ1-6; unclear D gene. V shed 6 bases and J shed 5 bases, with 8 bases lying between them. The germline CDR1 and CDR2 sequences are MDHEN and SYDVKM. The CDR3 runs 13 residues. The CDR3 bases that were read are TGTGCCAGCAGCAGACATGATAATTCACCC. It is translated as CASSRHDNSP. From start to end, the CDR3 is CASSRHDNSPLHF.

Concerning this clone itself: The observed sequence ends 3 residues before the CDR3 terminus, with the missing tail filled in from the germline J gene. V is TRBV29-1 and J is TRBJ2-1; 11 bases align to TRBD1. The J segment lost 8 bases and the V segment lost 6 bases, leaving 6 bases of the junction unmatched. In germline, CDR1 is SQVTM, CDR2 ANQGSEA. The CDR3 consists of 13 residues. CDR3 DNA, as far as it was read: TGCAGCGTGACCGGGACAGGGGGGCATGAG. Translated: CSVTGTGGHE. The full CDR3 reads CSVTGTGGHEQFF.

Worth noting for this clone: The read terminates 3 residues before the CDR3 end, so the remaining end is supplied by the germline J gene. This rearrangement joins TRBV2 to TRBJ2-6; 8 nucleotides match TRBD1. V lost 4 bases, J lost 1 base, and 6 bases stayed unmatched. CDR1 SNHLY and CDR2 FYNNEI come from the germline V gene. There are 17 residues in the CDR3. The part of the CDR3 DNA that was read is TGTGCCAGCAGTGGTGCAGGGGGCGCATCTGGGGCCAACGTC. This codes for CASSGAGGASGANV. The whole CDR3 protein reads CASSGAGGASGANVLTF.